These 15 T cell receptor beta chains came from one sample sequenced in a study of long-term antiretroviral therapy in people with HIV. Sequencing used immunoSEQ v3.0 at survey level. Measured with immunoSEQ multiplex PCR; TCRdb has only the in-frame clones, and not every one. The sample includes around 16,000 clones, about four fifths of them seen just once. This specimen was unsorted PBMCs, taken just before starting antiretroviral therapy. The origin of the receptors is a man in his forties with HIV.

The V and J genes are TRBV4-2 and TRBJ2-7; 9 bases agree with TRBD1. Germline V lookup: CDR1 LGHNA, CDR2 YNFKEQ. J lost 5 bases, V lost 6 bases, and 8 bases had no gene match. CDR3 length equals 14 residues. The CDR3 sequence: CASRWDRADHEQYF. In nucleotides, the CDR3 is TGTGCCAGCAGATGGGACAGGGCGGATCACGAGCAGTACTTC.

The chain uses TRBV6-1 and TRBJ2-3; a possible D gene is TRBD2 (7 bases). Germline-derived CDR1 and CDR2 are MNHNS and SASEGT. The CDR3 contains 14 residues. Trimming cost V 4 bases and J 6 bases, with 14 bases left between them. The CDR3 reads CASSVRGGVDTQYF. CDR3 bases: TGTGCCAGCAGTGTGCGCGGGGGCGTCGATACGCAGTATTTT.

This chain uses TRBV6-5 with TRBJ2-2; D is uncertain. Trimming took 1 base from V and 3 from J, leaving 9 bases between them. The CDR3 has 15 amino acids. Germline values: CDR1 MNHEY, CDR2 SVGAGI. In DNA, the CDR3 is TGTGCCAGCAGTTACTATGACACGCACACCGGGGAGCTGTTTTTT. Amino acids: CASSYYDTHTGELFF.

On this clone itself: The limits of the CDR3 on the DNA are not certain, so only TCRdb's listed CDR3 is given. The chain joins TRBV7-8 to TRBJ2-1. In germline, CDR1 is SGHVS, CDR2 FQNEAQ. The CDR3 is 16 residues long, ends included. CDR3 region: CASSLAFGPGNNEQFF.

The rearrangement uses TRBV6-1 and TRBJ2-2; D could derive from TRBD1 or TRBD2 (5 bases each). This CDR3 region has 13 residues. Trimming took off 10 bases at V and 0 bases at J, with 9 bases between the two ends. Germline lookup yields CDR1 MNHNS and CDR2 SASEGT. Here the CDR3 reads CATGTANTGELFF. The CDR3 DNA follows: TGTGCCACAGGGACGGCGAACACCGGGGAGCTGTTTTTT.

The chain joins TRBV5-1 to TRBJ2-1, with TRBD2 as a possible D gene (6 bases). V lost 4 bases to trimming and J lost 10 bases, with 15 bases between them. The CDR3 loop spans 13 amino acids. Germline values: CDR1 SGHRS, CDR2 YFSETQ. Written as DNA, the CDR3 is TGCGCCAGCAGCGGCGGGACCGCATTCGAGCAGTTCTTC. Translating it yields CASSGGTAFEQFF. The full variable domain, with the rest looked up from reference TRBV5-1 and TRBJ2-1, is KAGVTQTPRYLIKTRGQQVTLSCSPISGHRSVSWYQQTPGQGLQFLFEYFSETQRNKGNFPGRFSGRQFSNSRSEMNVSTLELGDSALYLCASSGGTAFEQFFGPGTRLTVL.

This clone was seen a single time. The genes are TRBV5-8 and TRBJ2-1; the match to TRBD2 covers 15 bases. Germline CDR1 reads SGHTS; CDR2 reads YDEGEE. With 2 bases clipped from V and 10 bases from J, the junction kept 4 bases outside the gene matches. The CDR3 is 15 residues long. The CDR3 nucleotides read TGTGCCAGCAGCTTTGGACTAGCGGGGGGGGAGGAGCAGTTCTTC. Protein: CASSFGLAGGEEQFF.

The V and J genes are TRBV19 and TRBJ2-1; perhaps D is TRBD1 or TRBD2 (5 bases each). Trimming left V 5 bases short and J 0 bases short, with 11 bases between. The CDR3 covers 15 residues. The germline CDR1 and CDR2 sequences are LNHDA and SQIVND (reference sequence). The CDR3 protein is CASSPPGPSYNEQFF. DNA for the CDR3: TGTGCCAGTAGTCCCCCGGGACCCTCCTACAATGAGCAGTTCTTC.

The chain has TRBV30 and TRBJ2-3; TRBD2 aligns across 10 bases. V shed 3 bases, J shed 2 bases, and the junction held 17 bases outside the gene matches. Germline-derived CDR1 and CDR2 are GTSNPN and SVGIG (reference sequence). This CDR3 has 19 residues. CDR3 coding DNA: TGTGCCTGGAGCCCTTCACCACGAGCGGGGGGGCCCCTCACAGATACGCAGTATTTT. Its protein product is CAWSPSPRAGGPLTDTQYF.

V gene TRBV9 combines with J gene TRBJ2-1; 7 nucleotides agree with TRBD1. Trimming cost V 4 bases and J 4 bases; bases outside gene matches: 20. Per the germline V gene, CDR1 is SGDLS and CDR2 is YYNGEE. CDR3 length equals 19 residues. This chain's CDR3 is CASSLEGGYSDSYYNEQFF. DNA of the CDR3: TGTGCCAGCAGCCTAGAAGGGGGCTACTCCGATTCTTATTACAATGAGCAGTTCTTC.

V gene TRBV19 combines with J gene TRBJ2-1; maybe TRBD2 (5 bases). The CDR3 covers 15 residues. From germline, CDR1 is LNHDA and CDR2 SQIVND (reference sequence). V lost 1 base to trimming and J lost 8 bases, with 15 bases between them. This CDR3 is CASSIGGPAIHEQFF. In DNA, the CDR3 is TGTGCCAGTAGTATAGGAGGGCCGGCTATACATGAGCAGTTCTTC.

There are a few counts of this clone. The chain couples TRBV28 to TRBJ2-7, with D unresolved. The CDR3 totals 12 residues. CDR1 MDHEN and CDR2 SYDVKM come from the germline V gene. V lost 11 bases to trimming and J lost 3 bases, with 14 bases between them. The CDR3 region has the DNA TGTGCCTCGTCGGTCCTTGGCTACGAGCAGTACTTC. The encoded protein is CASSVLGYEQYF.

The chain carries TRBV7-3 and TRBJ1-1, with D perhaps matching TRBD1 (5 bases). The CDR3 is 14 amino acids. Germline lookup yields CDR1 SGHTA and CDR2 FQGTGA. V was pared by 5 bases and J by 2 bases, with 12 bases between. This CDR3 reads CASSPGADNTEAFF. The CDR3 nucleotides read TGTGCCAGCAGCCCTGGGGCAGACAACACTGAAGCTTTCTTT.

As DNA, the CDR3 is TGTGCCAGCAGTGACAGGGGGCGCTATGGCTACACCTTC. Translated: CASSDRGRYGYTF. V usage is TRBV7-2 and J usage is TRBJ1-2, with TRBD1 matching over 10 bases. Losses at the gene ends were 6 bases for V and 4 bases for J; bases not matched to a gene: 2. Germline-derived CDR1 and CDR2 are SGHTA and FQGNSA. The CDR3 extends over 13 amino acids.

This clone was seen more than once but under ten times. V and J are TRBV6-5 and TRBJ1-5; 10 nucleotides align to TRBD1. The CDR3 has 14 residues. The junction had 2 bases not matched to a gene; V was cut back by 5 bases and J by 4 bases. CDR1 is MNHEY, CDR2 SVGAGI, per germline. DNA for the CDR3: TGTGCCAGCAGTGGGGGACAGGGGAATCAGCCCCAGCATTTT. This gives the protein CASSGGQGNQPQHF.